This record covers a single TCR beta chain. What it binds is unknown. This sample stems from a study of cytomegalovirus exposure and HLA in healthy donors. Regarding the study as a whole: A later analysis linked a missense variant in DCLRE1C to the trimming of TCR beta V and J genes. Through in vitro validation, three CMV-associated chains were shown to be specific for CMV antigens. A list of approximately 160 TCR beta chains associated with cytomegalovirus was given. Previous analysis showed most TCR beta V segments were productive about 87% or about 30% of the time.

PCR used 60 Vbeta primers and 13 Jbeta primers. Sequenced by immunoSEQ multiplex PCR; TCRdb stores in-frame clones only, minus some. Seen here are approximately 120,000 clones, around 73% observed once, and the top ten hold under 10%. CDR3 length: 14 amino acids. CDR1 is ENHRY and CDR2 is SYGVKD in the germline V gene. The V gene lost 3 bases and the J gene lost 0 bases, with 9 bases spanning the gap. This chain links TRBV10-3 with TRBJ2-7, with D possibly TRBD1 on 5 matching bases. The sequence came from a man in his forties or fifties in good health and CMV-seronegative. The sample taken for sequencing was PBMCs. CDR3: CAISDMQGSYEQYF. CDR3 coding DNA: TGTGCCATCAGTGATATGCAGGGCTCCTACGAGCAGTACTTC.